This is a list of T cell receptor beta chains from one sample in a study of blood T cell repertoires in COVID-19. TCRdb's copy holds only in-frame clones and misses some; the assay was immunoSEQ multiplex PCR. The profile shows roughly 150,000 clones, around three quarters of them singletons. The source material was peripheral blood. Receptors originate from a man between 60 and 75 years old with acute or convalescent COVID-19. Each CDR3 is given with its conserved first and last residue. D genes are given only for firm matches. A clone size is listed for some rows: how often the clone was seen (once, few, many), or a class if it is expanded.

v_gene,d_gene,j_gene,abundance,CDR3nt,CDR3aa
TRBV6-2/TRBV6-3,.,TRBJ2-5,.,TGTGCCAGCAGTTATGGGGGCCGGATAGAGACCCAGTACTTC,CASSYGGRIETQYF
TRBV2,.,TRBJ1-2,.,TGTGCCAGCATGAGCAGGGACAACATTCTCTATGGCTACACCTTC,CASMSRDNILYGYTF
TRBV10-2,TRBD1,TRBJ1-5,.,TGCGCCAGTTGGGACAGGGGAAACAATCAGCCCCAGCATTTT,CASWDRGNNQPQHF
TRBV3-1/TRBV3-2,.,TRBJ1-1,.,TGTGCCAGCAGCCAAGATAGCGGGCGGAGAACTGAAGCTTTCTTT,CASSQDSGRRTEAFF
TRBV5-4,TRBD2,TRBJ2-1,.,TGTGCCAGCAGCTTGAGACGGGGGGGCGACAATGAGCAGTTCTTC,CASSLRRGGDNEQFF
TRBV9,.,TRBJ1-1,once,TGTGCCAGTAGCACGGGAGGGGGACAAAACACTGAAGCTTTCTTT,CASSTGGGQNTEAFF
TRBV30,.,TRBJ1-5,.,TGTGCCTGGAGTTTATCCCTTAATCAGCCCCAGCATTTT,CAWSLSLNQPQHF
TRBV21-1,.,TRBJ2-2,few,TGTGCCAGCAGCAAAGTTAAACAGGGAATAGATCCCGGGGAGCTGTTTTTT,CASSKVKQGIDPGELFF
TRBV19,.,TRBJ1-5,once,TGTGCCAGTAGTCCCACAGGGCTGGGACAGCCCCAGCATTTT,CASSPTGLGQPQHF
TRBV19,TRBD1,TRBJ1-2,.,TGTGCCAGTACCTTAGACAGGGCGTCGAACTATGGCTACACCTTC,CASTLDRASNYGYTF
TRBV5-6,TRBD1,TRBJ1-2,.,TGTGCCAGCAGCTTCTGGGGACAGGGTAGAGACTATGGCTACACCTTC,CASSFWGQGRDYGYTF
TRBV29-1,TRBD1,TRBJ1-4,.,TGCAGCGTTGGACAGGGCCATAATGAAAAACTGTTTTTT,CSVGQGHNEKLFF
TRBV29-1,.,TRBJ1-2,.,TGCAGCGTTGACCCGGGAAGAGTCGGCTATGGCTACACCTTC,CSVDPGRVGYGYTF
TRBV30,TRBD1,TRBJ1-2,.,TGTGCCTGGAGCCGGGGACAGGCCAACTATGGCTACACCTTC,CAWSRGQANYGYTF
TRBV11-2,.,TRBJ2-1,.,TGTGCCAGCAGAACCAACAGGCTCAGCTCCTACAATGAGCAGTTCTTC,CASRTNRLSSYNEQFF
TRBV4-2,TRBD2,TRBJ2-7,.,TGTGCCAGCAGCCGAGAACCGGGACTAGCGGGGGGGAGCTCCTACGAGCAGTACTTC,CASSREPGLAGGSSYEQYF
TRBV9,TRBD1,TRBJ2-1,.,TGTGCCAGCGCCACAGGGGGCACCTACAATGAGCAGTTCTTC,CASATGGTYNEQFF
TRBV9,.,TRBJ2-5,.,TGTGCCAGCAGCGTACAGGCCCGGGAGCAAGAGACCCAGTACTTC,CASSVQAREQETQYF
TRBV9,.,TRBJ2-7,.,TGTGCCAGCAGCGTAGTGGCCGGAGGGCTCTACGAGCAGTACTTC,CASSVVAGGLYEQYF
TRBV21-1,.,TRBJ1-3,.,TGTGCCAGCAGCAAAGAGTCCACTACTGGAAACACCATATATTTT,CASSKESTTGNTIYF
TRBV11-2,TRBD1,TRBJ1-6,.,TGTGCCAGCAGCCCCCGATCGGGACAGGGGGCTTCACCCCTCCACTTT,CASSPRSGQGASPLHF
TRBV6-2/TRBV6-3,.,TRBJ1-2,.,TGTGCCAGCAGTTACTCGGGCAGGGACTATGGCTACACCTTC,CASSYSGRDYGYTF